This T cell receptor beta chain was recovered during a study of cytomegalovirus exposure and HLA in healthy donors. Per the germline V gene, CDR1 is MDHEN and CDR2 is SYDVKM. The CDR3 runs 15 residues. V gave up 4 bases and J gave up 9 bases, with 22 bases separating them. The primer mix had 60 Vbeta and 13 Jbeta primers. Using immunoSEQ multiplex PCR, the repertoire was profiled, and TCRdb retains in-frame clones only, with some absent. The table includes about 140,000 clones, about four fifths detected once. The TCR sequence derives from a man under 40 in good health and CMV-seronegative. This rearrangement joins TRBV28 to TRBJ2-7; D not certain. Sequencing was performed on PBMCs. The chain's CDR3 is CASSSAGGRSMGQYF. The DNA of the CDR3 is TGTGCCAGCAGTTCCGCCGGTGGGCGAAGTATGGGGCAGTACTTC.